Shown below are 3 T cell receptor beta chains from a single sample sequenced in a study of response to subunit inactivated influenza vaccine. TCRdb ran MiXCR on the RT-PCR reads and lists one entry per CDR3 protein. The top ten clones hold 10% to 15% of a sample with some 500,000 distinct CDR3 sequences, 13% of them seen once. The sequences come from PBMCs from blood, collected more than 35 days after vaccination. The receptors come from a man aged 45-65 years who received an inactivated influenza vaccine.

This clonotype came up many times. This chain uses TRBV12-3 or TRBV12-4 with TRBJ2-5; D unclear. This CDR3 has 14 amino acids. Trimming pared 5 bases from V and 1 base from J, leaving 11 bases between. The CDR3 sequence is CASSQATTQETQYF. CDR3 coding DNA: TGTGCCAGCAGTCAGGCAACCACCCAAGAGACCCAGTACTTC.

This clonotype was observed many times. The V gene is TRBV5-5, the J gene TRBJ2-5, with D possibly being TRBD1 or TRBD2 (5 bases each). This CDR3 comprises 15 residues. Germline V gives CDR1 SGHKS, CDR2 YYEKEE (reference sequence). Trimming left V 3 bases short and J 0 bases short, with 12 bases between. CDR3 protein: CASSSGPSNQETQYF. DNA of the CDR3: TGTGCCAGCAGCTCGGGACCGAGCAACCAAGAGACCCAGTACTTC.

V is TRBV3-1 and J is TRBJ2-7; 9 bases are a match to TRBD1. CDR3 length equals 16 residues. CDR1 is LGHDT, CDR2 YNNKEL, per germline (reference sequence). V gave up 4 bases and J gave up 4 bases; unmatched junction bases: 11. This CDR3 reads CASSPLPWTGVYEQYF. As DNA, the CDR3 is TGTGCCAGCAGCCCCCTACCGTGGACAGGGGTTTACGAGCAGTACTTC.